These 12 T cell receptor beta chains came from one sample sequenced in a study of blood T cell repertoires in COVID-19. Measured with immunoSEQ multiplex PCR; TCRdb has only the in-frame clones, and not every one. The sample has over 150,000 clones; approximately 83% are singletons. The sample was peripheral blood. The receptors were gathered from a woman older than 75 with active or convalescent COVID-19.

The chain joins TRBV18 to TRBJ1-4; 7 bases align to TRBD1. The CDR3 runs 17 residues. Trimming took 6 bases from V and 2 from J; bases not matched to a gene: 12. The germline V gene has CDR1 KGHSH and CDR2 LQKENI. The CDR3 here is CASSPNIQQGTNEKLFF. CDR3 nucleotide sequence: TGTGCCAGCTCTCCGAACATACAACAGGGGACTAATGAAAAACTGTTTTTT.

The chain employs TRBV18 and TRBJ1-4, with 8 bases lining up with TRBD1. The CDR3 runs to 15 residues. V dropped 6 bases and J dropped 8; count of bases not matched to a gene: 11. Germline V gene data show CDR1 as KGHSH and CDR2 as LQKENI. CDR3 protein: CASSLGQGRSEKLFF. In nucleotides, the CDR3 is TGTGCCAGCTCCCTCGGACAGGGTCGGTCGGAAAAACTGTTTTTT.

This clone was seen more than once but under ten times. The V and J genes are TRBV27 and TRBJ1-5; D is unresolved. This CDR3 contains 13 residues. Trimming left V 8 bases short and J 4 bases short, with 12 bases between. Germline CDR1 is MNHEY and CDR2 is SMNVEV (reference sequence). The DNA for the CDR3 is TGTGCCAGCCGCCGGTCGGGAAATCAGCCCCAGCATTTT. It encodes CASRRSGNQPQHF.

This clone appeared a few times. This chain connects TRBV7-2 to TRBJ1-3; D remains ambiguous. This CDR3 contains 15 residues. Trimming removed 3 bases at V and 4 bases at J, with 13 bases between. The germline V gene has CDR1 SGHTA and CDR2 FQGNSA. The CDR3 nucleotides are TGTGCCAGCAGCTTTCAGGCCAGCCTGGGAAACACCATATATTTT. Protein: CASSFQASLGNTIYF.

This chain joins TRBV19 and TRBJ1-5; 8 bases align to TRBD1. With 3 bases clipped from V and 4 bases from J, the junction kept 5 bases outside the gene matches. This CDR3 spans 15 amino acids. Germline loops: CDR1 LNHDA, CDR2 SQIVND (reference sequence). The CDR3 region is CASSIRGQMNQPQHF. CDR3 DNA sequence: TGTGCCAGTAGTATCAGGGGGCAAATGAATCAGCCCCAGCATTTT. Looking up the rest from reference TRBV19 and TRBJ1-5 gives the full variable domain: DGGITQSPKYLFRKEGQNVTLSCEQNLNHDAMYWYRQDPGQGLRLIYYSQIVNDFQKGDIAEGYSVSREKKESFPLTVTSAQKNPTAFYLCASSIRGQMNQPQHFGDGTRLSIL.

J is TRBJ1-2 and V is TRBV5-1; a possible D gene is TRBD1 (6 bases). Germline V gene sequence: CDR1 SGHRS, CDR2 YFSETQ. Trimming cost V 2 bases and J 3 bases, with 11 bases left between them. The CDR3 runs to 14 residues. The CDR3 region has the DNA TGCGCCAGCAGCTTCGACAGGCCTTACTATGGCTACACCTTC. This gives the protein CASSFDRPYYGYTF.

The CDR3 DNA reads as TGTGCCAGCAGTTACCCCGAGGGGGCGAGGCAGCCCCAGCATTTT. This translates into CASSYPEGARQPQHF. The rearrangement uses TRBV6-5 and TRBJ1-5; 7 bases agree with TRBD1. The junction had 8 bases not matched to a gene; V was cut back by 2 bases and J by 7 bases. Germline CDR1 and CDR2: MNHEY and SVGAGI. The CDR3 has 15 residues.

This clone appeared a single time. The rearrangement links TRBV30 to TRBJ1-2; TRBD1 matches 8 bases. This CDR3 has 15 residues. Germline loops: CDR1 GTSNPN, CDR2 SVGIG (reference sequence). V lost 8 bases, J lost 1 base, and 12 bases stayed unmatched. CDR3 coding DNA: TGTGCCGGCCCTGGGACAGGTCAACGTAACTATGGCTACACCTTC. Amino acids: CAGPGTGQRNYGYTF.

CDR3 in DNA: TGTGCCAGCAGCCCTCCCACAGGGTATGGCTACACCTTC. Amino acid sequence: CASSPPTGYGYTF. This sequence joins TRBV3-1 (or the pseudogene TRBV3-2) and TRBJ1-2, with D possibly TRBD1 on 6 matching bases. The germline V gene encodes CDR1 LGHDT and CDR2 YNNKEL (reference sequence). V dropped 4 bases and J dropped 5 bases, with 11 bases sitting between them. The CDR3 extends over 13 amino acids.

This CDR3 is CASSLAWGVLAEETQYF. In nucleotides, the CDR3 is TGTGCCAGCAGCTTAGCGTGGGGTGTTCTAGCGGAAGAGACCCAGTACTTC. The genes are TRBV7-2 and TRBJ2-5; 7 positions agree with TRBD2. The ends lost 0 bases at V and 3 bases at J; junction bases unmatched: 10. CDR1 and CDR2 (germline): SGHTA, FQGNSA. The length of the CDR3 is 17 residues.

CDR3 residues: CATSRNTIYF. The CDR3 DNA sequence: TGTGCCACCTCGAGGAACACCATATATTTT. The V gene is TRBV12-3 or TRBV12-4, the J gene TRBJ1-3, with D hard to call. The length of the CDR3 is 10 residues. The V and J ends lost 10 bases and 7 bases respectively, with 8 bases between them.

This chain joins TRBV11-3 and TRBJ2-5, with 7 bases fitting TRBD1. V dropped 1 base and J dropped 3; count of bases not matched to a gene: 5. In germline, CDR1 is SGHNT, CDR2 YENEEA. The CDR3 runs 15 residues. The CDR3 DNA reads TGTGCCAGCAGCTTAGGGGACAGCGTCAAAGAGACCCAGTACTTC. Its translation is CASSLGDSVKETQYF.